This TCR beta chain was found in a study of cytomegalovirus exposure and HLA in healthy donors. Whole-study context: The platform used for the 100 to 150 validation repertoires matched that of the 666 first-cohort repertoires, a later analysis reported.

The data were produced by immunoSEQ multiplex PCR, yet TCRdb's version contains in-frame clones alone and is incomplete. Of hundreds of thousands of clones listed, around 91% are singletons. Points on this clone: Its target is unknown.

Study outcomes and limitations: The authors confirmed in vitro that a few CMV-associated chains were specific for CMV antigens. A classifier reportedly called cytomegalovirus status with high sensitivity and specificity.

Trimming removed 0 bases at V and 6 bases at J, with 12 bases between. The CDR3 runs 15 residues. CDR1 and CDR2 from the germline V gene are MNHNS and SASEGT. This TCR came from a woman aged 25 to 39 in good health and CMV-seronegative. The chain is built from TRBV6-1 and TRBJ1-5; D ambiguous. The sample was PBMCs. The CDR3, as DNA: TGTGCCAGCAGTGAAGCATTAATACGGGGTCAGCCCCAGCATTTT. This sequence encodes CASSEALIRGQPQHF.